This T cell receptor beta chain was found in a study of blood T cell repertoires in COVID-19. Study-wide context: Whether acute or convalescent, the COVID-19 samples came from the United States, Italy and Spain. Sources were T cells, B-cell-depleted T cells, or PBMCs; the material itself was cDNA or gDNA.

Authors' analysis steps: Quantification of nucleated cells was approximated via reference gene primer amplification. The method was immunoSEQ multiplex PCR; TCRdb's version includes in-frame clones alone and lacks a portion of them. V, J and clone size are taken as reported in that table, and D and trimming were inferred from the DNA itself. This sample yields about 100,000 clones, of which 90% to 95% are seen a single time; approximately 2% belongs to the top ten. The CDR3 contains 16 residues. V dropped 1 base and J dropped 2 bases, with 12 bases sitting between them. Germline V gene data show CDR1 as LGHNA and CDR2 as YNFKEQ.

The chain carries TRBV4-2 and TRBJ1-3; D unclear. The receptor comes from a man aged 50 to 59 with active COVID-19. The sample was peripheral blood. The DNA for the CDR3 is TGTGCCAGCAGCCAAGGAGGAACGTCTCCTGGAAACACCATATATTTT. Protein product: CASSQGGTSPGNTIYF.